This T cell receptor beta chain was captured by sequencing in a study of cytomegalovirus exposure and HLA in healthy donors. Both 60 Vbeta primers and 13 Jbeta primers went into the PCR. The repertoire was sequenced with immunoSEQ multiplex PCR; TCRdb's copy has only in-frame clones and lacks some. The sample records about 150,000 clones, 84% being singletons. In regard to this clone: Its antigen is undetermined.

Regarding the study as a whole: Over 150 TCR beta chains were listed as cytomegalovirus-associated. An analysis done earlier found most TCR beta V segments productive about 87% or about 30% of the time. By a later analysis, the bulk of CMV-associated TCR beta chains appeared HLA-restricted.

CDR3 length: 11 residues. V was trimmed by 11 bases and J by 6 bases, leaving 13 bases between them. CDR1 is MNHNS, CDR2 SASEGT, per germline. This sequence was found in a man in his late teens or twenties in good health and CMV-seronegative. J is TRBJ1-2 and V is TRBV6-1, with D perhaps matching TRBD1 (6 bases). Sample: PBMCs. The CDR3 bases are TGTGCCCACTCAGGGGCGGATGGCTACACCTTC. Translating gives CAHSGADGYTF.